These 16 T cell receptor beta chains came from one sample sequenced in a study of T cells in Graves' hyperthyroidism and ophthalmopathy. It was RNA transcripts that yielded the amplified TCR beta CDR3 regions. TCR CDR3 underwent first-round RT-PCR with the HTBI primer set. TCRdb passed the multiplex PCR reads through MiXCR, listing each CDR3 protein once. The table has fewer than 450,000 distinct CDR3 sequences, less than 20% seen once; the top ten hold 40%. Sequenced sample: blood. The receptors derive from a man between 18 and 29 years old with Graves' ophthalmopathy.

This clonotype was detected many times. The chain is built from TRBV7-3 and TRBJ2-3; TRBD2 aligns across 9 bases. Unmatched junction bases numbered 1, after V lost 2 bases and J lost 1 base. The germline gives CDR1 SGHTA, CDR2 FQGTGA. CDR3 size: 15 residues. CDR3 in DNA: TGTGCCAGCAGCTTACCTAGCGGGGGCACAGATACGCAGTATTTT. Translation: CASSLPSGGTDTQYF.

Ten or more counts support this clonotype. This chain links TRBV12-3 or TRBV12-4 with TRBJ2-1; the match to TRBD2 covers 8 bases. The CDR3 contains 15 residues. After removal of 4 bases from V and 3 bases from J, the junction contained 5 bases not matched to a gene. The CDR3 region has the DNA TGTGCCAGCAGTTATGCGAGCGGGGGCTACAATGAGCAGTTCTTC. As protein: CASSYASGGYNEQFF.

There are many counts of this clonotype. The chain links TRBV2 to TRBJ2-3; tentative D call: TRBD2 (6 bases). Germline CDR1 is SNHLY and CDR2 is FYNNEI. The CDR3 extends over 13 amino acids. The V end lost 6 bases, the J end lost 2 bases, and 9 bases lay between the germline ends. The CDR3 sequence is CASRRGLTDTQYF. The CDR3 bases are TGTGCCAGCAGGCGGGGACTCACAGATACGCAGTATTTT.

This clonotype has at least ten counts. This CDR3 reads CSAQTSGETQYF. DNA for the CDR3: TGCAGTGCTCAGACTTCGGGAGAGACCCAGTACTTC. The V call is TRBV20-1, the J call TRBJ2-5; D is unclear. Germline V gene data show CDR1 as DFQATT and CDR2 as SNEGSKA (reference sequence). The ends were cut back, 5 bases at V and 4 bases at J, with 11 bases in the middle. The CDR3 is made up of 12 amino acids.

The chain is built from TRBV30 and TRBJ1-1; the D gene is possibly TRBD1 (5 bases). Germline lookup yields CDR1 GTSNPN and CDR2 SVGIG (reference sequence). V was cut by 4 bases and J by 7 bases, with 22 bases left in between. The CDR3 totals 15 residues. The CDR3 region is CAWKGVWGRSFEAFF. The CDR3 nucleotides are TGTGCCTGGAAAGGTGTTTGGGGACGCTCGTTTGAAGCTTTCTTT.

This clonotype occurred many times. The V gene is TRBV10-3, the J gene TRBJ2-5; TRBD2 agrees at 8 bases. The germline V gene encodes CDR1 ENHRY and CDR2 SYGVKD. V was clipped by 4 bases and J by 2 bases; unmatched bases: 0. This CDR3 is 13 amino acids long. The CDR3 nucleotides are TGTGCCATCAGTGCGGGGGGGCAAGAGACCCAGTACTTC. This sequence encodes CAISAGGQETQYF.

This chain joins TRBV10-3 and TRBJ2-5; D might be TRBD1 or TRBD2, each matching 6 bases. The V end lost 8 bases, the J end lost 7 bases, and 17 bases lay between the germline ends. This CDR3 spans 13 amino acids. Germline CDR1 and CDR2: ENHRY and SYGVKD. CDR3 in amino acids: CAISRGEGGTQYF. In nucleotides, the CDR3 is TGTGCCATCTCGAGGGGGGAAGGGGGGACCCAGTACTTC.

This clonotype was counted at least ten times. J is TRBJ2-7 and V is TRBV5-1, with no clear D. V lost 3 bases, J lost 4 bases, and 14 bases lay in between. CDR3 length: 14 residues. Germline CDR1 reads SGHRS; CDR2 reads YFSETQ. The CDR3 sequence: CASSSAKEPYEQYF. The CDR3 coding sequence is TGCGCCAGCAGCTCCGCTAAGGAGCCGTACGAGCAGTACTTC.

This clonotype was counted a few times. This chain joins TRBV4-1 and TRBJ1-3; possible D gene TRBD1, 6 bases. Trimming took off 2 bases at V and 0 bases at J, with 8 bases between the two ends. The CDR3 is made up of 15 amino acids. CDR1 and CDR2 from the germline V gene are MGHRA and YSYEKL. In DNA form, the CDR3 reads TGCGCCAGCAGCCAAACAGGGAGCTCTGGAAACACCATATATTTT. As protein: CASSQTGSSGNTIYF.

About this clonotype: Compared with germline, one end of the junction differs, possibly owing to a read error. The chain is built from TRBV5-6 and TRBJ2-2, with D perhaps TRBD1 (6 bases). This CDR3 spans 15 amino acids. Looked up from germline, CDR1 is SGHDT and CDR2 is YYEEEE. CDR3 coding DNA: TGCGCCAGCACCAGGGGCATATCGAACACCGGGGAGCTGTTTTTT. Translated, it gives CASTRGISNTGELFF. Using reference TRBV5-6 and TRBJ2-2 for the parts outside the CDR3, the full variable domain is DAGVTQSPTHLIKTRGQQVTLRCSPKSGHDTVSWYQQALGQGPQFIFQYYEEEERQRGNFPDRFSGHQFPNYSSELNVNALLLGDSALYLCASTRGISNTGELFFGEGSRLTVL.

Worth noting for this clonotype: This may come from a read error, since a much larger clone is one base off. The chain couples TRBV2 to TRBJ1-5; D remains ambiguous. The V gene's germline CDR1 is SNHLY and CDR2 FYNNEI. The CDR3 covers 13 residues. Trimming removed 4 bases from V and 4 bases from J, with 8 bases in between. CDR3 nucleotide sequence: TGTGCCAGCAGTGGAGGGATGAATCAGCCCCAGCATTTT. It specifies CASSGGMNQPQHF.

J is TRBJ2-1 and V is TRBV4-2; 8 bases line up with TRBD2. The V gene end was trimmed by 3 bases and the J gene end by 0 bases; junction bases not matched to a gene: 7. The CDR3 extends over 17 amino acids. Germline CDR1 is LGHNA and CDR2 is YNFKEQ. The CDR3 region is CASSHPAGESSYNEQFF. The CDR3 DNA follows: TGTGCCAGCAGCCACCCAGCGGGGGAAAGCTCCTACAATGAGCAGTTCTTC.

As regards this clonotype: At one end, the junction sequence differs from germline, possibly due to a read error. This chain joins TRBV24-1 and TRBJ2-5, with D possibly TRBD2 on 7 matching bases. The CDR3 is 15 amino acids. The V gene's germline CDR1 is KGHDR and CDR2 SFDVKD. Here the CDR3 DNA reads TGTGCCACCAGTGATTTATCCGGGGGGCGGGAGACCCAGTGCTTC. Translation: CATSDLSGGRETQCF.

This clonotype was picked up many times. The DNA of the CDR3 is TGTGCCAGCAGTTACCTAAACATTCAGTACTTC. This sequence encodes CASSYLNIQYF. The chain recombines TRBV12-3 or TRBV12-4 with TRBJ2-4; D unclear. The CDR3 consists of 11 residues. V shed 4 bases and J shed 6 bases, with 4 bases lying between them.

This clonotype came up many times. The chain couples TRBV7-9 to TRBJ2-1, with 10 bases lining up with TRBD2. The CDR3 is 19 residues long. The germline gives CDR1 SEHNR, CDR2 FQNEAQ (reference sequence). The V and J ends lost 5 bases and 4 bases, in that order; junction bases with no gene match: 17. CDR3 DNA: TGTGCCAGCAGCCCGGCGGGCCTAGCGGGGGCCCTCAGATACAATGAGCAGTTCTTC. It translates to CASSPAGLAGALRYNEQFF.

The sample holds many counts of this clonotype. The chain couples TRBV3-1 to TRBJ2-7; D remains unclear. From germline, CDR1 is LGHDT and CDR2 YNNKEL (reference sequence). The CDR3 has 14 residues. The ends were cut back, 1 base at V and 6 bases at J, with 13 bases in the middle. CDR3 sequence reads: CASSQGPPPREQYF. The CDR3 region has the DNA TGTGCCAGCAGCCAAGGGCCCCCGCCACGCGAGCAGTACTTC.